The T cell receptor (beta chain) described here comes from a study of blood T cells in healthy people across ages. Broader study findings: Across samples, TCR beta diversity tracked strongly with naive T cell percentage. The diversity estimates, figures obtained from one million T cells, were considered underestimates.

The authors ran a second PCR of 7 to 11 cycles using a sample-barcoded 5' primer and a J-beta primer mix. All cDNA molecules were each tagged by a template-switch adaptor with 12 random nucleotides. Each CDR3 protein gets one entry after TCRdb re-called the 5' RACE reads with MiXCR. The sample includes hundreds of thousands of distinct CDR3 sequences, about 53% of them seen just once. This clonotype came up a few times. The antigen remains unidentified. It was roughly 10 milliliters of peripheral blood that were drawn from each donor. V lost 5 bases, J lost 0 bases, and 14 bases lay in between. In germline, CDR1 is MNHEY, CDR2 SVGAGI. The CDR3 is 16 amino acids.

Sequenced material: blood. The receptor was isolated from a man of 80 years or more in good health. The chain has TRBV6-5 and TRBJ2-4; tentatively, D is TRBD2 (6 bases). The CDR3 region has the DNA TGTGCCAGCAGTAGGGGAGGTGAACTAGCCAAAAACATTCAGTACTTC. Its translation is CASSRGGELAKNIQYF.